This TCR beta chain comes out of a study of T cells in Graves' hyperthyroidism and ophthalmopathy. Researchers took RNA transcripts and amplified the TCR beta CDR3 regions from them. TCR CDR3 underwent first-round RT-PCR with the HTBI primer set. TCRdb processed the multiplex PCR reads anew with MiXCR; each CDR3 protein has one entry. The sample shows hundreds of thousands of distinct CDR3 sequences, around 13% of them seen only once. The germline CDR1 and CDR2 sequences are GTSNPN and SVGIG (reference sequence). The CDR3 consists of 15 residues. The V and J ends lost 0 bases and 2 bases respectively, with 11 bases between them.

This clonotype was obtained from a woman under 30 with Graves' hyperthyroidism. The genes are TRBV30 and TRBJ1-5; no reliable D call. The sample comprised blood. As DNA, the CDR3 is TGTGCCTGGAGTGTAAACGACTGGGGCAATCAGCCCCAGCATTTT. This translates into CAWSVNDWGNQPQHF.